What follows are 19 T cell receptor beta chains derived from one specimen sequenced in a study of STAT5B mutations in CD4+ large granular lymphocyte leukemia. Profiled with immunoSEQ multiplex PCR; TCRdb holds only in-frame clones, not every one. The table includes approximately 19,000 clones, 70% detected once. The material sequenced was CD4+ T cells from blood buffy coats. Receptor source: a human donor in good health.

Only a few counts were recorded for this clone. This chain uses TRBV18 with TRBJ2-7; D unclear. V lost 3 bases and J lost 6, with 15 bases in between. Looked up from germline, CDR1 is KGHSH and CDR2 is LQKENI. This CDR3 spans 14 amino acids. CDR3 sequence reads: CASSPYDQTGEQYF. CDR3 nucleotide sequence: TGTGCCAGCTCACCTTATGACCAGACCGGCGAGCAGTACTTC.

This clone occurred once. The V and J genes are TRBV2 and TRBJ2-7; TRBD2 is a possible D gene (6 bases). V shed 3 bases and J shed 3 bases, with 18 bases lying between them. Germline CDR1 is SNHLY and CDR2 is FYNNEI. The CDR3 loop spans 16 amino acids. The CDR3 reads CASSDGRRLGDYEQYF. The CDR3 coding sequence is TGTGCCAGCAGTGACGGGCGGAGACTAGGGGACTACGAGCAGTACTTC.

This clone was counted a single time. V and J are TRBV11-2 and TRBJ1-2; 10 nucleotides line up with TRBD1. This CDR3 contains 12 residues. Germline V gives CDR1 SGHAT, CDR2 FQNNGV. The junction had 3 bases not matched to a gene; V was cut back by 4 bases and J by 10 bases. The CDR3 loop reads CASSSGTGVYTF. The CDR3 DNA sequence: TGTGCCAGCAGCTCCGGGACAGGGGTCTACACCTTC.

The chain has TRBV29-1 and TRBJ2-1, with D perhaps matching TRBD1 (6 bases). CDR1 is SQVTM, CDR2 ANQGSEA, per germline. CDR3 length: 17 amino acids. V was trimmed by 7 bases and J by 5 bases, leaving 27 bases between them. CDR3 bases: TGCAGCGCTTCCAACCCTCCGGGACACAGGATAGACAATGAGCAGTTCTTC. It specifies CSASNPPGHRIDNEQFF.

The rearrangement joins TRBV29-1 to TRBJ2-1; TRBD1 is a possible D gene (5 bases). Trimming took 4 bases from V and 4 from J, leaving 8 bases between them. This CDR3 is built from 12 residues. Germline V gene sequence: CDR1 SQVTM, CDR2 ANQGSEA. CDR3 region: CSVGQGYNEQFF. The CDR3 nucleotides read TGCAGCGTTGGCCAGGGTTACAATGAGCAGTTCTTC.

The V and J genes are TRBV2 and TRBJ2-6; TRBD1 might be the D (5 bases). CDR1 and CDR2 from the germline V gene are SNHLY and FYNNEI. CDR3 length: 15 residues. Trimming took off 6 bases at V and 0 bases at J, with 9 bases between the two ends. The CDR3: CASRAGPSGANVLTF. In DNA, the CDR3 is TGTGCCAGCAGGGCAGGGCCCTCTGGGGCCAACGTCCTGACTTTC.

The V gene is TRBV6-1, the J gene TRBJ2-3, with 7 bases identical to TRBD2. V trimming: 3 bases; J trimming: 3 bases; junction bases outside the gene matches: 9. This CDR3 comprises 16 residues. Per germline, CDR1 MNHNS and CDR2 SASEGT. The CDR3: CASSESTSKGTDTQYF. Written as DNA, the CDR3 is TGTGCCAGCAGTGAGTCGACTAGCAAGGGAACAGATACGCAGTATTTT.

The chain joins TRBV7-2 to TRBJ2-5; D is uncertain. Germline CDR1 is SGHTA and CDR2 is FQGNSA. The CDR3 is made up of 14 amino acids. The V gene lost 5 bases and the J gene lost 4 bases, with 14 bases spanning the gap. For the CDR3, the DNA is TGTGCCAGCAGCCCTAGAAGGAAGTCAGAGACCCAGTACTTC. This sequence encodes CASSPRRKSETQYF.

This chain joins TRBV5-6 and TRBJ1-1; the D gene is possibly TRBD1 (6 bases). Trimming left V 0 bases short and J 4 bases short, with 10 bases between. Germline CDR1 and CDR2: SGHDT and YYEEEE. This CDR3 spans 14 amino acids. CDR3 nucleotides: TGTGCCAGCAGCTTGGCCGGCAGGGGCACTGAAGCTTTCTTT. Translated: CASSLAGRGTEAFF.

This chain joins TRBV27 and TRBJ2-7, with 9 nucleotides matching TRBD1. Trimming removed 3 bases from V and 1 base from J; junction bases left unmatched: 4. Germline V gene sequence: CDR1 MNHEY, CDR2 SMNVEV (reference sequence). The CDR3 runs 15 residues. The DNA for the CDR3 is TGTGCCAGCAGTTTCGGACAGGGGAAGTCCTACGAGCAGTACTTC. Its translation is CASSFGQGKSYEQYF.

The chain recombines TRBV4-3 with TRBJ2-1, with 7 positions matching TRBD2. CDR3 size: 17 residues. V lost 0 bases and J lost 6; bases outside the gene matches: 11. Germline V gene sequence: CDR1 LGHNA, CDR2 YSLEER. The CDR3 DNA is TGCGCCAGCAGCCAAGATGGTAGCGCGGGAGTAGGCAATGAGCAGTTCTTC. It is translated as CASSQDGSAGVGNEQFF.

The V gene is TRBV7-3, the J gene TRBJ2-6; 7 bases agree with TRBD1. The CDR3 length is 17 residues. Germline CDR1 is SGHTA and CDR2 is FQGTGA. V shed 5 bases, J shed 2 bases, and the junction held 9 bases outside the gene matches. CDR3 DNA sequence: TGTGCCAGCAGCGCCTACGGACAGGCGGCTGGGGCCAACGTCCTGACTTTC. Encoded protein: CASSAYGQAAGANVLTF.

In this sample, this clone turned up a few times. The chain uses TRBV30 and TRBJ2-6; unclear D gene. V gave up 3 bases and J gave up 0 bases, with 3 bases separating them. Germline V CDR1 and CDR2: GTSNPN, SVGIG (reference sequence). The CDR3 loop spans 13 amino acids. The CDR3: CAWSLSGANVLTF. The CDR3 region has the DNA TGTGCCTGGAGCCTCTCTGGGGCCAACGTCCTGACTTTC.

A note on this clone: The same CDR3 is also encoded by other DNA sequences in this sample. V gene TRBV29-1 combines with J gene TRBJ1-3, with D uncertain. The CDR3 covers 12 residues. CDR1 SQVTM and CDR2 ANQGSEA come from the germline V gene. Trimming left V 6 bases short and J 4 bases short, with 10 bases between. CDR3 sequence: CSVEVSGNTIYF. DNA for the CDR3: TGCAGCGTGGAGGTATCCGGAAACACCATATATTTT.

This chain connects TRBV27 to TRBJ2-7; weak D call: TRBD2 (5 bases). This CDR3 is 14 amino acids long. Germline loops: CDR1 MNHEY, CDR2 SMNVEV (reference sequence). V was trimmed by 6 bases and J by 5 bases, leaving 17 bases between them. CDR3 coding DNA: TGTGCCAGCAGAAGCCCCGGGGTCGGGGACGAGCAGTACTTC. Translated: CASRSPGVGDEQYF.

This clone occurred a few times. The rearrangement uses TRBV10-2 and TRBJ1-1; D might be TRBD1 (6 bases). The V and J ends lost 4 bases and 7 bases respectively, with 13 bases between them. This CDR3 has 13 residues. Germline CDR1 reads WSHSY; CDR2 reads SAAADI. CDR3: CASSVGAAYEAFF. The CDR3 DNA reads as TGCGCCAGCAGTGTGGGGGCCGCCTATGAAGCTTTCTTT.

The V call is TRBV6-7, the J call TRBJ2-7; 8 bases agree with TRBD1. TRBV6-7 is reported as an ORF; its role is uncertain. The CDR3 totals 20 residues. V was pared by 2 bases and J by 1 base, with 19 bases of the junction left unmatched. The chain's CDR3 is CASSYIIGRGRRSSSYEQYF. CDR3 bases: TGTGCCAGCAGTTACATAATCGGCAGGGGGCGCAGGAGTAGTTCCTACGAGCAGTACTTC.

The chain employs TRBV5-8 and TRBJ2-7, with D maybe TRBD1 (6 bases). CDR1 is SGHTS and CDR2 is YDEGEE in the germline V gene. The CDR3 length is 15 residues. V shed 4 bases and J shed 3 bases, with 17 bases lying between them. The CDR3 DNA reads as TGTGCCAGCAGCACAGGACAGCCCAAACACTACGAGCAGTACTTC. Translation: CASSTGQPKHYEQYF.

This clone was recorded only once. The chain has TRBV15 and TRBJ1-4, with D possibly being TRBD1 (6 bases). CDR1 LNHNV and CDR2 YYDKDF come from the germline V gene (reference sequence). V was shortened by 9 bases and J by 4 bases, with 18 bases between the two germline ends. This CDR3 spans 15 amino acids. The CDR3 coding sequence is TGTGCCACTGAGGGCGGCGGACAGAATAATGAAAAACTGTTTTTT. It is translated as CATEGGGQNNEKLFF. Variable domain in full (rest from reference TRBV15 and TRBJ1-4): DAMVIQNPRYQVTQFGKPVTLSCSQTLNHNVMYWYQQKSSQAPKLLFHYYDKDFNNEADTPDNFQSRRPNTSFCFLDIRSPGLGDTAMYLCATEGGGQNNEKLFFGSGTQLSVL.